Listed below are T cell receptor beta chains from one sample, sequenced in a study of PD-1 blockade in classical Hodgkin lymphoma. TCRdb keeps only in-frame clones here, not all; method: immunoSEQ multiplex PCR. This sample has about 25,000 clones; 70% to 90% occur once, and the top ten carry nearly 2.5%. Sequences were derived from peripheral blood mononuclear cells (PBMCs), sampled at baseline. The receptors here all came from a human donor with classical Hodgkin lymphoma. Both conserved end residues are part of each CDR3. Fields, in order: D gene, V gene, CDR3 length, J gene, CDR3 protein, CDR3 DNA. The D gene is left open where the match is weak.

D gene: NA
V gene: TRBV19
CDR3 length: 14
J gene: TRBJ1-1
CDR3 protein: CASSLALMNTEAFF
CDR3 DNA: TGTGCCAGTAGTTTGGCCTTAATGAACACTGAAGCTTTCTTT

D gene: TRBD1
V gene: TRBV18
CDR3 length: 16
J gene: TRBJ1-1
CDR3 protein: CASSPRTGGIASEAFF
CDR3 DNA: TGTGCCAGCTCACCACGGACAGGGGGGATTGCGTCTGAAGCTTTCTTT

D gene: NA
V gene: TRBV7-9
CDR3 length: 14
J gene: TRBJ2-2
CDR3 protein: CASITGEATGELFF
CDR3 DNA: TGTGCCAGCATCACAGGAGAGGCGACCGGGGAGCTGTTTTTT

D gene: NA
V gene: TRBV19
CDR3 length: 12
J gene: TRBJ2-7
CDR3 protein: CASHGGSYEQYF
CDR3 DNA: TGTGCCAGCCACGGGGGCTCCTACGAGCAGTACTTC

D gene: NA
V gene: TRBV6-4
CDR3 length: 11
J gene: TRBJ1-1
CDR3 protein: CASSMGGITFF
CDR3 DNA: TGTGCCAGCAGCATGGGGGGTATAACTTTCTTT

D gene: TRBD1
V gene: TRBV7-9
CDR3 length: 14
J gene: TRBJ2-7
CDR3 protein: CASSRTSQGLEQYF
CDR3 DNA: TGTGCCAGCAGCCGTACTTCACAGGGGTTGGAGCAGTACTTC

D gene: TRBD1
V gene: TRBV29-1
CDR3 length: 16
J gene: TRBJ1-1
CDR3 protein: CSVEDGDRGLNTEAFF
CDR3 DNA: TGCAGCGTTGAAGATGGCGACAGGGGGTTGAACACTGAAGCTTTCTTT

D gene: NA
V gene: TRBV5-1
CDR3 length: 16
J gene: TRBJ1-4
CDR3 protein: CASSLESTLRGEKLFF
CDR3 DNA: TGCGCCAGCAGCTTGGAGAGTACGCTTCGGGGTGAAAAACTGTTTTTT

D gene: NA
V gene: TRBV6-5
CDR3 length: 14
J gene: TRBJ1-1
CDR3 protein: CASSATVTNTEAFF
CDR3 DNA: TGTGCCAGCAGTGCAACAGTGACAAACACTGAAGCTTTCTTT

D gene: TRBD2
V gene: TRBV5-1
CDR3 length: 16
J gene: TRBJ2-3
CDR3 protein: CASSGRTSGGTDTQYF
CDR3 DNA: TGCGCCAGCAGCGGAAGAACTAGCGGGGGGACAGATACGCAGTATTTT

D gene: NA
V gene: TRBV7-8
CDR3 length: 14
J gene: TRBJ2-7
CDR3 protein: CASSLADGSYEQYF
CDR3 DNA: TGTGCCAGCAGCTTAGCGGACGGGTCCTACGAGCAGTACTTC

D gene: TRBD1
V gene: TRBV6-5
CDR3 length: 15
J gene: TRBJ1-1
CDR3 protein: CASSSGTGGSTEAFF
CDR3 DNA: TGTGCCAGCAGTTCCGGGACAGGGGGTAGCACTGAAGCTTTCTTT

D gene: TRBD2
V gene: TRBV7-6
CDR3 length: 18
J gene: TRBJ2-3
CDR3 protein: CASSFYSGGDATSGTQYF
CDR3 DNA: TGTGCCAGCAGCTTTTATAGCGGGGGGGACGCCACAAGTGGTACGCAGTATTTT

D gene: TRBD1
V gene: TRBV19
CDR3 length: 12
J gene: TRBJ2-1
CDR3 protein: CATSEGQGAQFF
CDR3 DNA: TGTGCCACCTCCGAAGGACAGGGGGCGCAGTTCTTC

D gene: NA
V gene: TRBV5-5
CDR3 length: 14
J gene: TRBJ2-2
CDR3 protein: CASSWVANTGELFF
CDR3 DNA: TGTGCCAGCAGCTGGGTAGCGAACACCGGGGAGCTGTTTTTT

D gene: TRBD2
V gene: TRBV9
CDR3 length: 17
J gene: TRBJ2-3
CDR3 protein: CASSVVASGGAVDTQYF
CDR3 DNA: TGTGCCAGCAGCGTAGTGGCTAGCGGGGGGGCCGTGGATACGCAGTATTTT

D gene: NA
V gene: TRBV7-8
CDR3 length: 15
J gene: TRBJ2-5
CDR3 protein: CASSLVSGVGETQYF
CDR3 DNA: TGTGCCAGCAGCTTAGTGTCAGGGGTTGGGGAGACCCAGTACTTC

D gene: NA
V gene: TRBV6-5
CDR3 length: 14
J gene: TRBJ1-2
CDR3 protein: CASRPGLVIYGYTF
CDR3 DNA: TGTGCCAGCAGACCAGGTCTGGTAATCTATGGCTACACCTTC

D gene: NA
V gene: TRBV6-6
CDR3 length: 14
J gene: TRBJ2-5
CDR3 protein: CASSYSNREETQYF
CDR3 DNA: TGTGCCAGCAGTTACTCGAACAGGGAAGAGACCCAGTACTTC

D gene: NA
V gene: TRBV9
CDR3 length: 14
J gene: TRBJ2-3
CDR3 protein: CASSTNGAQDTQYF
CDR3 DNA: TGTGCCAGCAGCACCAACGGGGCTCAAGATACGCAGTATTTT

D gene: TRBD1
V gene: TRBV5-1
CDR3 length: 13
J gene: TRBJ1-2
CDR3 protein: CASTRTGSNGYTF
CDR3 DNA: TGCGCCAGCACCCGGACAGGGTCAAATGGCTACACCTTC

D gene: TRBD1
V gene: TRBV5-6
CDR3 length: 13
J gene: TRBJ2-5
CDR3 protein: CASSPGTEETQYF
CDR3 DNA: TGTGCCAGCAGCCCCGGGACAGAAGAGACCCAGTACTTC

D gene: TRBD2
V gene: TRBV19
CDR3 length: 17
J gene: TRBJ2-2
CDR3 protein: CASKPGLAATNTGELFF
CDR3 DNA: TGTGCCAGTAAACCCGGACTAGCGGCCACGAACACCGGGGAGCTGTTTTTT

D gene: TRBD2
V gene: TRBV7-9
CDR3 length: 16
J gene: TRBJ2-3
CDR3 protein: CASSLHAGGVTDTQYF
CDR3 DNA: TGTGCCAGCAGCTTACATGCGGGGGGAGTCACAGATACGCAGTATTTT

D gene: NA
V gene: TRBV7-9
CDR3 length: 15
J gene: TRBJ2-3
CDR3 protein: CASSLSATSTDTQYF
CDR3 DNA: TGTGCCAGCAGCCTTAGCGCCACGAGCACAGATACGCAGTATTTT

D gene: NA
V gene: TRBV6-6
CDR3 length: 14
J gene: TRBJ1-4
CDR3 protein: CASSYSMVREKLFF
CDR3 DNA: TGTGCCAGCAGTTACTCGATGGTTCGGGAAAAACTGTTTTTT

D gene: NA
V gene: TRBV7-9
CDR3 length: 15
J gene: TRBJ2-7
CDR3 protein: CASSLLGGGRTAQYF
CDR3 DNA: TGTGCCAGCAGCTTATTGGGCGGCGGGCGAACCGCCCAGTACTTC

D gene: TRBD1
V gene: TRBV27
CDR3 length: 15
J gene: TRBJ2-7
CDR3 protein: CASRLTGMDSYEQYF
CDR3 DNA: TGTGCCAGCAGACTGACAGGGATGGACTCCTACGAGCAGTACTTC

D gene: NA
V gene: TRBV5-1
CDR3 length: 15
J gene: TRBJ2-1
CDR3 protein: CASSLAGTNYNEQFF
CDR3 DNA: TGCGCCAGCAGCTTGGCCGGGACAAATTACAATGAGCAGTTCTTC

D gene: TRBD2
V gene: TRBV9
CDR3 length: 16
J gene: TRBJ2-3
CDR3 protein: CASSDSGGAASGTQYF
CDR3 DNA: TGTGCCAGCAGCGATAGCGGGGGGGCAGCTTCGGGTACGCAGTATTTT

D gene: TRBD1
V gene: TRBV23-1
CDR3 length: 14
J gene: TRBJ1-4
CDR3 protein: CASPRGRFFEKLFF
CDR3 DNA: TGCGCCAGCCCCAGGGGGCGGTTTTTTGAAAAACTGTTTTTT

D gene: NA
V gene: TRBV29-1
CDR3 length: 15
J gene: TRBJ2-2
CDR3 protein: CSVEDQGANTGELFF
CDR3 DNA: TGCAGCGTTGAAGATCAAGGGGCGAACACCGGGGAGCTGTTTTTT

D gene: NA
V gene: TRBV20-1
CDR3 length: 11
J gene: TRBJ1-1
CDR3 protein: CSATGETEAFF
CDR3 DNA: TGCAGTGCTACAGGGGAAACTGAAGCTTTCTTT